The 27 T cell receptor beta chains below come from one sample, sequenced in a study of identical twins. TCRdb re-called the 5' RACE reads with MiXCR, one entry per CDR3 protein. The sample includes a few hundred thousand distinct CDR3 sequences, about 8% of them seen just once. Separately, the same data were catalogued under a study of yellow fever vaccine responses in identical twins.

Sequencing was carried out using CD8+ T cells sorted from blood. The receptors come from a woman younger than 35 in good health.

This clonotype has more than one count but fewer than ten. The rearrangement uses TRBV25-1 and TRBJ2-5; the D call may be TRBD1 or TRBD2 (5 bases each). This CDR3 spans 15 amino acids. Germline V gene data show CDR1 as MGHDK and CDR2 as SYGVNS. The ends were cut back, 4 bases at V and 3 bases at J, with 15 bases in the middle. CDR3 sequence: CASSGGAIGEETQYF. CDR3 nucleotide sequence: TGTGCCAGCAGTGGAGGGGCGATCGGGGAAGAGACCCAGTACTTC.

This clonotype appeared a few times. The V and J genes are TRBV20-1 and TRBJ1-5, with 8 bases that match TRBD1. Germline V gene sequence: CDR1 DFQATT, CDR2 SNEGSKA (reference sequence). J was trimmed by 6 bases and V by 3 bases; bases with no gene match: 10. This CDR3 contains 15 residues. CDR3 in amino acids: CSARLTGGESQPQHF. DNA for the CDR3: TGCAGTGCTAGGCTAACAGGGGGAGAAAGTCAGCCCCAGCATTTT.

Here the CDR3 reads CASSQDELAGDYEQYF. As DNA, the CDR3 is TGCGCCAGCAGCCAAGATGAGCTAGCGGGAGACTACGAGCAGTACTTC. This chain joins TRBV4-1 and TRBJ2-7; 10 nucleotides align to TRBD2. The CDR3 extends over 16 amino acids. From germline, CDR1 is MGHRA and CDR2 YSYEKL. With V trimmed by 0 bases and J by 3 bases, 5 bases remained unmatched.

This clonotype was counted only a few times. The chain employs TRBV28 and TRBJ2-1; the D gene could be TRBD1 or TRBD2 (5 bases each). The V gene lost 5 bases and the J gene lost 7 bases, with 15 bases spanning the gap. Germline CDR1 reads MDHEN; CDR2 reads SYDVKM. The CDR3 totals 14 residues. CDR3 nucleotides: TGTGCCAGCAGTCCGGACTTGGGGCGAAATGAGCAGTTCTTC. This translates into CASSPDLGRNEQFF.

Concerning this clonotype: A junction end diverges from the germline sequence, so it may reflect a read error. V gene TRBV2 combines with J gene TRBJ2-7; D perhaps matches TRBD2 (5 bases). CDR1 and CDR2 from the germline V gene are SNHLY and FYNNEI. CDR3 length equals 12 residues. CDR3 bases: TGTGCCAGCATTGGGAGAACCTACGAGCAGAACTTC. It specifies CASIGRTYEQNF. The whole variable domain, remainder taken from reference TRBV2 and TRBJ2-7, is EPEVTQTPSHQVTQMGQEVILRCVPISNHLYFYWYRQILGQKVEFLVSFYNNEISEKSEIFDDQFSVERPDGSNFTLKIRSTKLEDSAMYFCASIGRTYEQNFGPGTRLTVT.

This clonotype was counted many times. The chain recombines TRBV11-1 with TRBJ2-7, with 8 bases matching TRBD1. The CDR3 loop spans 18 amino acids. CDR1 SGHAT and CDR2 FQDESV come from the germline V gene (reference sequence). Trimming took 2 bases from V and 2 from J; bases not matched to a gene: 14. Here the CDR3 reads CASSLPFHQDRDPYEQYF. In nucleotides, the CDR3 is TGTGCCAGCAGCTTACCGTTCCACCAGGACAGGGATCCCTACGAGCAGTACTTC.

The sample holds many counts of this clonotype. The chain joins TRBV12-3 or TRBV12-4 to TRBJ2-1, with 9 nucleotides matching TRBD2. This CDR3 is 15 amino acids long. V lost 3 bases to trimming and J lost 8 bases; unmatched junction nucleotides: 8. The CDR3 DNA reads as TGTGCCAGCAGTTTTCTTGCGGGGGGGTCGGATGAGCAGTTCTTC. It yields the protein CASSFLAGGSDEQFF.

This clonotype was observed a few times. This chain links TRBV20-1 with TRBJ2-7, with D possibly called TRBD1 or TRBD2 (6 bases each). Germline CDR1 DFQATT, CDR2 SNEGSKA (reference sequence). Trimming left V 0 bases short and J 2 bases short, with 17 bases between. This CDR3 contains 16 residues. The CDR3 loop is CSARDWGASNPYEQYF. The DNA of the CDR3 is TGCAGTGCTAGAGATTGGGGGGCGTCTAACCCCTACGAGCAGTACTTC.

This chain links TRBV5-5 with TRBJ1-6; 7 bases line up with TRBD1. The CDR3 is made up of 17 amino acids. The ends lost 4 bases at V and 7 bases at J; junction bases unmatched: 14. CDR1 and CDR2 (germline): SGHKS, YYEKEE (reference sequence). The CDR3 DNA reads TGTGCCAGCAGCATGATACCATTGGACAGGATGAATTCACCCCTCCACTTT. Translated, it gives CASSMIPLDRMNSPLHF.

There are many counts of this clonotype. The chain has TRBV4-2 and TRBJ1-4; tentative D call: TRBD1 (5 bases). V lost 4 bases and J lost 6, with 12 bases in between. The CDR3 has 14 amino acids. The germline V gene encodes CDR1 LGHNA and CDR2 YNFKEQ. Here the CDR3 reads CASSLRRGDEKLFF. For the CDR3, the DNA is TGTGCCAGCAGCCTAAGGCGGGGGGATGAAAAACTGTTTTTT.

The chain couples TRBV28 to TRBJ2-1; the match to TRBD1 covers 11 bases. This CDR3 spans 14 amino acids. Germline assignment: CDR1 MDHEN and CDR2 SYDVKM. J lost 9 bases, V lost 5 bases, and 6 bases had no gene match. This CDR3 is CASSPGQGASEQFF. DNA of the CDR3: TGTGCCAGCAGTCCTGGACAGGGGGCTAGTGAGCAGTTCTTC.

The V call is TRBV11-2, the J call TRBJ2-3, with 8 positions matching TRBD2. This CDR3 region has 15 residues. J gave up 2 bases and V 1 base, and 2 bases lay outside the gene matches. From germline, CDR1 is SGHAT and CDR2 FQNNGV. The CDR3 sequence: CASSLAGGDTDTQYF. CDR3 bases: TGTGCCAGCAGCTTAGCGGGGGGGGACACAGATACGCAGTATTTT.

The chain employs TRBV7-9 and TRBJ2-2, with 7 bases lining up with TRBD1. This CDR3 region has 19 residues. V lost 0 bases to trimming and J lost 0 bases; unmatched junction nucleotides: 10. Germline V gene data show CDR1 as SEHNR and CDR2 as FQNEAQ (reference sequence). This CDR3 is CASSLAIVTGDTNTGELFF. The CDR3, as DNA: TGTGCCAGCAGCTTAGCCATAGTCACAGGGGACACGAACACCGGGGAGCTGTTTTTT.

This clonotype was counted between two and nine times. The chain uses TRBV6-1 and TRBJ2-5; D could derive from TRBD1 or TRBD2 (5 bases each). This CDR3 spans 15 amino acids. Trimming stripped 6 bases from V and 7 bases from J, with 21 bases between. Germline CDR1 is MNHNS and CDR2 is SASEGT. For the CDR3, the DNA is TGTGCCAGCAGGGGGGTTAGGACCCAGAGCGGGACCCAGTACTTC. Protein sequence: CASRGVRTQSGTQYF.

The CDR3 reads CARPPHRGVQKGQYF. CDR3 nucleotide sequence: TGTGCCAGGCCCCCTCACAGGGGAGTGCAAAAGGGGCAGTACTTC. The chain recombines TRBV25-1 with TRBJ2-7; 7 bases line up with TRBD1. This CDR3 has 15 residues. Germline CDR1 and CDR2: MGHDK and SYGVNS. V lost 9 bases to trimming and J lost 9 bases; unmatched junction nucleotides: 20.

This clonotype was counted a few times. The CDR3 coding sequence is TGTGCCAGCAGTTCCGGCCGGTTTGCTACGTACTACGAGCAGTACTTC. Protein sequence: CASSSGRFATYYEQYF. The genes are TRBV27 and TRBJ2-7; the D is unclear. This CDR3 is 16 amino acids long. V shed 4 bases and J shed 3 bases, with 19 bases lying between them. Germline CDR1 MNHEY, CDR2 SMNVEV (reference sequence).

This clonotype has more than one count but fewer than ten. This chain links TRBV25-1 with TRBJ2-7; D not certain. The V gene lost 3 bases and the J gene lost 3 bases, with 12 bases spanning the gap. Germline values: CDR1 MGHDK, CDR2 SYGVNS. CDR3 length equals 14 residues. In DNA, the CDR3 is TGTGCCAGCAGTGACCCCTTGCACAACTACGAGCAGTACTTC. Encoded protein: CASSDPLHNYEQYF.

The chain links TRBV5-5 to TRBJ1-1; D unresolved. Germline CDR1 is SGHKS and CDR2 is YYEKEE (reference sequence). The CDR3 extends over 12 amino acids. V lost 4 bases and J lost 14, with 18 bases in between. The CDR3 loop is CASSTTKGPPFF. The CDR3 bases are TGTGCCAGCAGCACAACGAAAGGCCCACCCTTCTTT.

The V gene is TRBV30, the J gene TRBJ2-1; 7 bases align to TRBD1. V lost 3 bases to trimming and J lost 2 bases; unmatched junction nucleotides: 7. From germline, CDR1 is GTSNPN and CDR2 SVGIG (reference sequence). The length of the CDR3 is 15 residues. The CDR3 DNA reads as TGTGCCTGGAGCGCCGGGACAGAAACCTACAATGAGCAGTTCTTC. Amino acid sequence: CAWSAGTETYNEQFF.

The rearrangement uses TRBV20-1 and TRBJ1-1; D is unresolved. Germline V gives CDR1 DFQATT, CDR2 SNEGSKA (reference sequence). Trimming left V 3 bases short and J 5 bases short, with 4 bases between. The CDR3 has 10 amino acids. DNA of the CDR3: TGCAGTGCTAGGTCGACTGAAGCTTTCTTT. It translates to CSARSTEAFF.

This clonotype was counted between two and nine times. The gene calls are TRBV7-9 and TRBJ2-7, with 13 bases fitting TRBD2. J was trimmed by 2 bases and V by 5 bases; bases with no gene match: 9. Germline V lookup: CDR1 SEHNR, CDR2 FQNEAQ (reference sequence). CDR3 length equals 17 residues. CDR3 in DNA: TGTGCCAGCAGCCGAAGACTAGCGGGGGGCTCTACCTACGAGCAGTACTTC. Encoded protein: CASSRRLAGGSTYEQYF.

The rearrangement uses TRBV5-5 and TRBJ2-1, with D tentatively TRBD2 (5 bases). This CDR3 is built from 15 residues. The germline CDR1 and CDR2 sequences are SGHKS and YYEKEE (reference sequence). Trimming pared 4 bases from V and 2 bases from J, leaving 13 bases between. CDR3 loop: CASSDDTRPYNEQFF. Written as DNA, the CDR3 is TGTGCCAGCAGCGATGATACTAGACCCTACAATGAGCAGTTCTTC.

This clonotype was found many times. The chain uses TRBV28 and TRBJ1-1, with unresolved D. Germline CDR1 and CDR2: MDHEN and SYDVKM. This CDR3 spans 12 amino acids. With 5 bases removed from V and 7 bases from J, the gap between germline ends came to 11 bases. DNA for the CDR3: TGTGCCAGCAGTCTCACACTACTTGAAGCTTTCTTT. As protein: CASSLTLLEAFF.

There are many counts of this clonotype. The CDR3 here is CATSAEGYGYTF. The CDR3 DNA sequence: TGTGCCACCAGTGCTGAGGGGTATGGCTACACCTTC. The chain has TRBV24-1 and TRBJ1-2; perhaps TRBD1 as D (5 bases). CDR3 length equals 12 residues. V was trimmed by 5 bases and J by 5 bases, leaving 8 bases between them. Per germline, CDR1 KGHDR and CDR2 SFDVKD.

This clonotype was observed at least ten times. The DNA for the CDR3 is TGTGCCAGCAGTTACGAGGGAGAAGGTCCCGGGGAGCTGTTTTTT. Its translation: CASSYEGEGPGELFF. The chain is built from TRBV6-2 or TRBV6-3 and TRBJ2-2; maybe TRBD2 (5 bases). Trimming cost V 2 bases and J 6 bases, with 13 bases left between them. This CDR3 region has 15 residues. CDR1 is MNHEY and CDR2 is SVGEGT in the germline V gene.

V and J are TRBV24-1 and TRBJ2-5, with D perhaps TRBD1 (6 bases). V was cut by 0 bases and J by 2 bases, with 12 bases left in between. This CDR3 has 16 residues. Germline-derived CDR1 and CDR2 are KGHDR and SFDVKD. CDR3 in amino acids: CATSDLTGSAQETQYF. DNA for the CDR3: TGTGCCACCAGTGATTTGACAGGGTCCGCGCAAGAGACCCAGTACTTC.

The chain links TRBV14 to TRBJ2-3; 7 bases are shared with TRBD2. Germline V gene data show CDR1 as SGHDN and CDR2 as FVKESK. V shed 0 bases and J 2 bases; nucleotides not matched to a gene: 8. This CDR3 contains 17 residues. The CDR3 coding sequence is TGTGCCAGCAGCCAAGATGGCCTAGCGGAGGCCACAGATACGCAGTATTTT. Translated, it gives CASSQDGLAEATDTQYF.